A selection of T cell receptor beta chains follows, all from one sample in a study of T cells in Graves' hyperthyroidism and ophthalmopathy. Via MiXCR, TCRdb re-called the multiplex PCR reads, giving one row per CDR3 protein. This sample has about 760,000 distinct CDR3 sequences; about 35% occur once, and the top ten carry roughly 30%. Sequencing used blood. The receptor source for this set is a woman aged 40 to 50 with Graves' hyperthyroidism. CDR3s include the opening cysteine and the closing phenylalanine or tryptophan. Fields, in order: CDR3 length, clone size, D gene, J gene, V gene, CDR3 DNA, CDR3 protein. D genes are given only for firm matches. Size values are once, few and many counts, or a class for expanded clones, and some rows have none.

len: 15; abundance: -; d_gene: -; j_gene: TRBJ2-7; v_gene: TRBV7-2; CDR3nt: TGTGCCAGCAGCTTAGAGCCAGGGTTCTCCTACGAGCAGTACTTC; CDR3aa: CASSLEPGFSYEQYF
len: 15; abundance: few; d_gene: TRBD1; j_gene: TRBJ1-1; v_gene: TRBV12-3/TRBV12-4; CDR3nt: TGTGCCAGCAGTCCTTTAGGACAGGGGTTAACTGAAGCTTTCTTT; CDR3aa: CASSPLGQGLTEAFF
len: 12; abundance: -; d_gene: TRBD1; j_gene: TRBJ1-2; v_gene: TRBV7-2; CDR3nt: TGTGCCAGCAGCTACAACAGGGGTGGCTACACCTTC; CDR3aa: CASSYNRGGYTF
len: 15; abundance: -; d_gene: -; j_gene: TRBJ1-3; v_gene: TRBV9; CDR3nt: TGTGCCAGCAGCGTAGAAGAGGCAGGTGGAAACACCATATATTTT; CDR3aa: CASSVEEAGGNTIYF
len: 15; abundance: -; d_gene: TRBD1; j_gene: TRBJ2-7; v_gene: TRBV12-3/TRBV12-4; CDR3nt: TGTGCCAGCAGTGGGGGACAGGCCCTGGGCTACGAGCAGTACTTC; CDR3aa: CASSGGQALGYEQYF
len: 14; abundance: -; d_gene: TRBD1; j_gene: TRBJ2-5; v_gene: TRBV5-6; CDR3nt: TGTGCCAGCACCTACACGGGACAGCAAGAGACCCAGTACTTC; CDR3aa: CASTYTGQQETQYF
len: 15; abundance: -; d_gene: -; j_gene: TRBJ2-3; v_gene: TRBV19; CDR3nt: TGTGCCAGTAGTATCGTTTCGGGGTCCACAGATACGCAGTATTTT; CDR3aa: CASSIVSGSTDTQYF
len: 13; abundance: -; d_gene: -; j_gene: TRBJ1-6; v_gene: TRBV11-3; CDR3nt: TGTGCCAGCAGCCAAACGATTGATTCACCCCTCCACTTT; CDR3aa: CASSQTIDSPLHF
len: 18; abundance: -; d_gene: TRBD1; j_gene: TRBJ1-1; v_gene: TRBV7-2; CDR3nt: TGTGCCAGCAGCGGGACAGGGCCTCCTTCGATTATGAACACTGAAGCTTTCTTT; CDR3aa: CASSGTGPPSIMNTEAFF
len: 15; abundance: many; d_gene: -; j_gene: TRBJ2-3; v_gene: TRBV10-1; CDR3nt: TGCGCCAGCAGTTTACAGGGAAGGAGAACAGATACGCAGTATTTT; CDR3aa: CASSLQGRRTDTQYF
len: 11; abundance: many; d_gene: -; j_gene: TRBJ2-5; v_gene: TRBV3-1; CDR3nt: TGTGCCAGCGGGAGTACGGAGACCCAGTACTTC; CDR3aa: CASGSTETQYF
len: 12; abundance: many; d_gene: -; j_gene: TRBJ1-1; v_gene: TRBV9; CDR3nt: TGTGCCAGCAGCGTAAGGGGGGGTGAAGCTTTCTTT; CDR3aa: CASSVRGGEAFF
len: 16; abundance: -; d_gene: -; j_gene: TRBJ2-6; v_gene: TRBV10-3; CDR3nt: TGTGCCAGCAGTTACTCGAAGGGGTATGGGGCCAACGTCCTGACTTTC; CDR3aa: CASSYSKGYGANVLTF
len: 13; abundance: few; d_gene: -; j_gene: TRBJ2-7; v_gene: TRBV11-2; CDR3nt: TGTGCCAGCAGCTTTATTCTCGATACAGATGCGTACTTC; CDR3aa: CASSFILDTDAYF
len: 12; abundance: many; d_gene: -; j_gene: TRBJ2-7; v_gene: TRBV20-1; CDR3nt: TGCAGTGCTGACCGACAGGAATACGAGCAGTACTTC; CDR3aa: CSADRQEYEQYF
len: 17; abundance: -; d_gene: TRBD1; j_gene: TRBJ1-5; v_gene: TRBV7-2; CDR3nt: TGTGCCTGGAGTCCCCCGGACAGGGGGTCGCGCAATCAGCCCCAGCATTTT; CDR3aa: CAWSPPDRGSRNQPQHF
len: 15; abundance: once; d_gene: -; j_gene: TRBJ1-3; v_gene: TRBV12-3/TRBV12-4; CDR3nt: TGTGCCAGCAGTTTAAGGGCCAGGGACGGAAACACCATATATTTT; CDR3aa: CASSLRARDGNTIYF
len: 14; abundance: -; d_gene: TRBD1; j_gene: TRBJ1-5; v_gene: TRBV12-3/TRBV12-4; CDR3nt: TGTGCCAGCAGCCTGACAGGGACAAGTCAGCCCCAGCATTTT; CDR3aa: CASSLTGTSQPQHF
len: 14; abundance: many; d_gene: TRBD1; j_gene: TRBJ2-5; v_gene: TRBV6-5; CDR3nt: TGTGCTTGTGCCTGGGACAGGGAACAAGAGACCCAGTACTTC; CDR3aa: CACAWDREQETQYF
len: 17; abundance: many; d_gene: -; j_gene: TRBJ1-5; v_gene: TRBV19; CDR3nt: TGTGCCAGTAGCCTCCTCCCGTCTGGGGGGAGCAATCAGCCCCAGCATTTT; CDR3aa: CASSLLPSGGSNQPQHF
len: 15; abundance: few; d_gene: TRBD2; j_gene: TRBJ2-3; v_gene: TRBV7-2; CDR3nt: TGTGCCAGCAGCCGGGGGGACTATAGCACAGATACGCAGTATTTT; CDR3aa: CASSRGDYSTDTQYF
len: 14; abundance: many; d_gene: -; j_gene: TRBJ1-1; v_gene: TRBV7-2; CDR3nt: TGTGCCAGCAGCTTCTCCCCAGCGAACACTGAAGCTTTCTTT; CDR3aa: CASSFSPANTEAFF
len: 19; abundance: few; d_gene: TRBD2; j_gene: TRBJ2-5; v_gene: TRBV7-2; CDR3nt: TGTGCCAGCAGCTCTCATACCGGGACTAGCGGGGGGGGGCAAGAGACCCAGTACTTC; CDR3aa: CASSSHTGTSGGGQETQYF
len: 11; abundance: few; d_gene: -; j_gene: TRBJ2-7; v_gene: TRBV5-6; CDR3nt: TGTGCCGGCAGCGCATCCTACGAGCAGTACTTC; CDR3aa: CAGSASYEQYF
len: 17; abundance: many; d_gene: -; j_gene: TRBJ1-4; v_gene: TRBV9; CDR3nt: TGTGCCAGCAGTCGTACGGCGATATTGACGAGAGATGAAAAACTGTTTTTT; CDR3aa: CASSRTAILTRDEKLFF
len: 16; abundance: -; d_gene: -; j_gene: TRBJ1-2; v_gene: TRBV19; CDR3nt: TGTGCCAGTAGTCCCGGACACGTGGGGTGGATCTTGGGCTACACCTTC; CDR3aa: CASSPGHVGWILGYTF
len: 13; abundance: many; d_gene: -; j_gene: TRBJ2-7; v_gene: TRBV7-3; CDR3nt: TGTGCCAGCAGCTTAACCGCGGCCTACGAGCAGTACTTC; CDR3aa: CASSLTAAYEQYF
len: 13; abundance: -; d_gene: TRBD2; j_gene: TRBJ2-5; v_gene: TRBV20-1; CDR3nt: TGCAGTGCTAGGAGGACTAGCGAGGAGACCCAGTACTTC; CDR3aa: CSARRTSEETQYF
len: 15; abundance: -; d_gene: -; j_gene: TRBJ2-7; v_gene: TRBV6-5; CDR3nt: TGTGCCAGCAGTTACTCATATCGGGGGCCCAACGAGCAGTACTTC; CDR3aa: CASSYSYRGPNEQYF
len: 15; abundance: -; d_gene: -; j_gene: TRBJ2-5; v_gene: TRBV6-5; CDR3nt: TGTGCCAGCAGGGTATCCCTAGCCCTACAAGAGACCCAGTACTTC; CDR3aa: CASRVSLALQETQYF
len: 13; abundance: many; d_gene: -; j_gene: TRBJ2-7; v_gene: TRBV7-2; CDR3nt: TGTGCCAGCAGCCCCCACATGACGGGCGAGCAGTACTTC; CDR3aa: CASSPHMTGEQYF
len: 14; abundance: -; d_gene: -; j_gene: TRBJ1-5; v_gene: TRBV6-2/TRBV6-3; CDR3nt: TGTGCCACCAGTTCCCAGGGTTTCTATCAGCCCCAGCATTTT; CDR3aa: CATSSQGFYQPQHF
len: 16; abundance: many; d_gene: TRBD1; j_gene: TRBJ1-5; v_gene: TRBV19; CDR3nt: TGTGCCAGTAGTCCACCCTTGGGACAGAAGAATCAGCCCCAGCATTTT; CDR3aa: CASSPPLGQKNQPQHF
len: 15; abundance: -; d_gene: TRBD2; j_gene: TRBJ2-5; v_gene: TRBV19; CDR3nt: TGTGCCAGTAGTACCCCGCGGGGGGGAAAAGAGACCCAGTACTTC; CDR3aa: CASSTPRGGKETQYF
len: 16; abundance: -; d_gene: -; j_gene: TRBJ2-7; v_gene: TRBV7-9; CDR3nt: TGTGCCAGCAGCTTAGTGGTGTGGGGGTCGAGATACGAGCAGTACTTC; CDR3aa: CASSLVVWGSRYEQYF
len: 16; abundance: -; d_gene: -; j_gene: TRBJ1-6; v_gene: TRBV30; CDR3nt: TGTGCCTGGAGCACTGGAGGGGGTTCGAGGAATTCACCCCTCCACTTT; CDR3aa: CAWSTGGGSRNSPLHF
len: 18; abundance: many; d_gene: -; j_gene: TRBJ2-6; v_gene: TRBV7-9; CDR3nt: TGTGCCAGCAGCTCGGCACGGACAGTCTCATCTGGGGCCAACGTCCTGACTTTC; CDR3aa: CASSSARTVSSGANVLTF
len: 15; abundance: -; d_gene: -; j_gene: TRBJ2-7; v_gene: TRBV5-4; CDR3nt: TGTGCCAGCAGCTTTGGGGGACGCAATACCTACGAGCAGTACTTC; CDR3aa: CASSFGGRNTYEQYF
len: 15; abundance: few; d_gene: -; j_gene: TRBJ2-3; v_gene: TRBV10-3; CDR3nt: TGTGCCATCAGTGAGTACCAGGAAAGGACAGATACGCAGTATTTT; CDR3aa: CAISEYQERTDTQYF
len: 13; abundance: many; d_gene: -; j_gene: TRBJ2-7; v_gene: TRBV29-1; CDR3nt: TGCAGCGCCTCCTCCGGGAGATTCTACGAGCAGTACTTC; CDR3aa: CSASSGRFYEQYF
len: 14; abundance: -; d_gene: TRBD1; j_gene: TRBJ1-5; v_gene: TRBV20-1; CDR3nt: TGCAGTGCTAGGGAAGACAGGGCCAATCAGCCCCAGCATTTT; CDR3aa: CSAREDRANQPQHF
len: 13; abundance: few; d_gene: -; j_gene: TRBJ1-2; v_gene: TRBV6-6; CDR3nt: TGTGCCAGCAGTTACTCAGCAGGCTATGGCTACACCTTC; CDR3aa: CASSYSAGYGYTF
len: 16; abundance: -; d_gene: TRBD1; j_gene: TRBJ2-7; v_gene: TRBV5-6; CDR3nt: TGTGCCAGCAGCTTGGACCGCTGGGACAGGGGTGACGAGCAGTACTTC; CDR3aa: CASSLDRWDRGDEQYF
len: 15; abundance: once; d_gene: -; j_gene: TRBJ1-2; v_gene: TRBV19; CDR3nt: TGTGCCAGTACCCCCTTAGTAGGGAATAACTATGGCTACACCTTC; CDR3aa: CASTPLVGNNYGYTF
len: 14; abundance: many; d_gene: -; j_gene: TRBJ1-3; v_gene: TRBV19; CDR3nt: TGTGCCAGTAGGAGTCAGTACTCTGGAAACACCATATATTTT; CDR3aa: CASRSQYSGNTIYF
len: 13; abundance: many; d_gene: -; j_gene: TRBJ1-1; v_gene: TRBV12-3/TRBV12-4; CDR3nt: TGTGCCAGCAGTTTAGGGGGAGTACCTGAAGCTTTCTTT; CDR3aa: CASSLGGVPEAFF